This TCR beta chain was sequenced for a study of blood T cell repertoires in COVID-19. About the research overall: Specimens from acute and convalescent COVID-19 originated in the United States, Italy and Spain. PBMCs, B-cell-depleted T cells, or T cells were the source of the cDNA or gDNA that made up the material.

As processed by the authors: Counts of nucleated cells, estimated from reference gene primer amplification, were obtained. The method was immunoSEQ multiplex PCR; TCRdb's version includes in-frame clones alone and lacks a portion of them. Clone size and V and J calls were adopted from that table, with D and trimming inferred from the DNA. Among 100,000 to 150,000 clones listed, roughly 84% were seen once. The CDR3 loop spans 15 amino acids. The V gene's germline CDR1 is SEHNR and CDR2 FQNEAQ (reference sequence). V lost 4 bases to trimming and J lost 1 base; unmatched junction nucleotides: 3. Sequencing was performed on peripheral blood. The rearrangement links TRBV7-9 to TRBJ2-3, with 9 bases identical to TRBD1. The receptor comes from a woman aged 25-40 years who had recovered from COVID-19. Written as DNA, the CDR3 is TGTGCCAGCAGCTCCGGGACAGGGCGCACAGATACGCAGTATTTT. Encoded protein: CASSSGTGRTDTQYF.